The 26 T cell receptor beta chains given below trace back to one sample, sequenced in a study of identical twins. TCRdb processed the 5' RACE reads anew with MiXCR; each CDR3 protein has one entry. Among 1.5 million to 2 million distinct CDR3 sequences listed, around 33% were seen once. Material for sequencing was cord blood. These receptors came from a newborn girl in good health.

This chain connects TRBV6-5 to TRBJ1-2; a possible D gene is TRBD1 (6 bases). This CDR3 has 14 amino acids. Germline-derived CDR1 and CDR2 are MNHEY and SVGAGI. Trimming took off 2 bases at V and 0 bases at J, with 7 bases between the two ends. The CDR3 DNA follows: TGTGCCAGCAGTTACGGGACAACTAACTATGGCTACACCTTC. Translation gives CASSYGTTNYGYTF.

This chain links TRBV6-1 with TRBJ1-5; D remains unclear. The CDR3 totals 11 residues. V was cut by 4 bases and J by 9 bases, with 7 bases left in between. The V gene's germline CDR1 is MNHNS and CDR2 SASEGT. CDR3 sequence (DNA): TGTGCCAGCAGTGCCCCGTGGCCCCAGCATTTT. It yields the protein CASSAPWPQHF.

This clonotype occurred a few times. The chain is built from TRBV10-3 and TRBJ2-1, with 13 bases that match TRBD2. Germline-derived CDR1 and CDR2 are ENHRY and SYGVKD. Losses at the gene ends were 4 bases for V and 5 bases for J; bases not matched to a gene: 8. CDR3 length equals 17 residues. The CDR3 here is CAISGQTSGRPHNEQFF. The DNA for the CDR3 is TGTGCCATCAGTGGACAGACTAGCGGGAGGCCACACAATGAGCAGTTCTTC.

This clonotype was recorded at least ten times. CDR3 amino acids: CASSPRRRGTYNEQFF. The CDR3 nucleotides read TGTGCCAGCAGCCCTCGTAGGCGGGGGACCTACAATGAGCAGTTCTTC. The chain links TRBV13 to TRBJ2-1; 7 bases align to TRBD2. Germline CDR1 PRHDT, CDR2 FYEKMQ (reference sequence). The CDR3 contains 16 residues. The J segment lost 2 bases and the V segment lost 5 bases, leaving 9 bases of the junction unmatched.

The chain employs TRBV20-1 and TRBJ2-7, with TRBD2 matching over 10 bases. J lost 7 bases, V lost 6 bases, and 12 bases had no gene match. The germline gives CDR1 DFQATT, CDR2 SNEGSKA (reference sequence). The CDR3 has 14 amino acids. This CDR3 reads CSAVLAGLYNEQYF. The DNA for the CDR3 is TGCAGTGCGGTACTAGCGGGGCTCTACAATGAGCAGTACTTC.

This clonotype is a singleton in its sample. The junction departs from germline at one end; a sequencing error may be responsible. The J gene is TRBJ2-1, the V gene TRBV5-1; TRBD1 or TRBD2 may be the D gene (6 bases each). The CDR3 is 15 amino acids. Germline V lookup: CDR1 SGHRS, CDR2 YFSETQ. Here the CDR3 reads CASSPEGGSYSEQFF. CDR3 sequence (DNA): TGCGCCAGCAGCCCTGAGGGGGGCTCCTACAGTGAGCAGTTCTTC.

The rearrangement joins TRBV7-9 to TRBJ1-1, with 7 bases identical to TRBD1. CDR3 length: 15 amino acids. V was clipped by 4 bases and J by 2 bases; unmatched bases: 7. CDR1 SEHNR and CDR2 FQNEAQ come from the germline V gene (reference sequence). Written as DNA, the CDR3 is TGTGCCAGCAGCTATCCCAGGGGGAGTAACACTGAAGCTTTCTTT. Protein: CASSYPRGSNTEAFF.

The chain recombines TRBV28 with TRBJ2-3; 11 bases fit TRBD2. The junction had 8 bases not matched to a gene; V was cut back by 7 bases and J by 5 bases. The germline V gene has CDR1 MDHEN and CDR2 SYDVKM. This CDR3 contains 15 residues. Here the CDR3 reads CASTDPLAGVDTQYF. The CDR3 region has the DNA TGTGCCAGCACCGACCCACTAGCGGGAGTAGATACGCAGTATTTT.

This clonotype was seen ten or more times. The V call is TRBV2, the J call TRBJ2-3; 9 bases are a match to TRBD2. After removal of 7 bases from V and 3 bases from J, the junction contained 8 bases not matched to a gene. Germline CDR1 SNHLY, CDR2 FYNNEI. This CDR3 has 15 amino acids. The CDR3 nucleotides read TGTGCCAGCACCCGGCGCGGGGGGGCTACAGATACGCAGTATTTT. Its protein product is CASTRRGGATDTQYF.

This clonotype was detected a few times. The rearrangement joins TRBV27 to TRBJ1-5; D is unresolved. Germline lookup yields CDR1 MNHEY and CDR2 SMNVEV (reference sequence). V was trimmed by 5 bases and J by 0 bases, leaving 8 bases between them. This CDR3 contains 14 residues. In DNA, the CDR3 is TGTGCCAGCAGTCCAGTCAGTAGCAATCAGCCCCAGCATTTT. Translating gives CASSPVSSNQPQHF.

The chain couples TRBV6-5 to TRBJ2-7; D is undetermined. The DNA end favors TRBJ2-5, so the J call may be wrong. Germline-derived CDR1 and CDR2 are MNHEY and SVGAGI. The CDR3 has 15 amino acids. The CDR3 DNA follows: TGTGCCAGCAGCTACGAGCAGGCCCTCCAAGAGACCCAGTACTTC. Amino acid sequence: CASSYEQALQETQYF.

This chain uses TRBV20-1 with TRBJ2-1, with D perhaps TRBD2 (5 bases). Germline lookup yields CDR1 DFQATT and CDR2 SNEGSKA (reference sequence). Trimming pared 6 bases from V and 7 bases from J, leaving 19 bases between. The CDR3 covers 14 residues. The CDR3 loop reads CSAPLPRLQNEQFF. DNA of the CDR3: TGCAGTGCCCCCTTACCCCGACTACAGAATGAGCAGTTCTTC.

This clonotype was seen only a few times. This sequence joins TRBV20-1 and TRBJ2-4; 10 bases map to TRBD2. This CDR3 has 17 amino acids. V trimming: 7 bases; J trimming: 0 bases; junction bases outside the gene matches: 12. The germline V gene has CDR1 DFQATT and CDR2 SNEGSKA (reference sequence). The CDR3 here is CSVRLAGVLGAKNIQYF. The CDR3 coding sequence is TGCAGTGTGAGGCTAGCGGGAGTTCTGGGAGCCAAAAACATTCAGTACTTC.

The table lists this clonotype with a count of one. The chain is built from TRBV20-1 and TRBJ2-7; D is ambiguous. The CDR3 loop spans 15 amino acids. The V and J ends lost 0 bases and 1 base respectively, with 13 bases between them. The germline V gene has CDR1 DFQATT and CDR2 SNEGSKA (reference sequence). CDR3 nucleotide sequence: TGCAGTGCTAGAGATCGCCGACTGACGTCCTACGAGCAGTACTTC. This sequence encodes CSARDRRLTSYEQYF.

On this clonotype: This may be a read error, as it is one base from a much larger clone. The chain combines TRBV13 with TRBJ2-1; D is unresolved. Germline V gives CDR1 PRHDT, CDR2 FYEKMQ (reference sequence). The CDR3 is made up of 14 amino acids. CDR3: CASSLGRVTNGQFF. The CDR3 region has the DNA TGTGCCAGCAGCTTAGGACGGGTAACCAATGGGCAGTTCTTC.

A note on this clonotype: One end of the junction varies from germline; a read error may be responsible. This chain links TRBV12-3 or TRBV12-4 with TRBJ2-1; D not resolved. The CDR3 has 11 residues. The CDR3: CARSTYNEQFF. CDR3 bases: TGTGCCCGCAGCACTTACAATGAGCAGTTCTTC.

This clonotype appeared a few times. The chain joins TRBV2 to TRBJ1-4; D is undetermined. The V gene lost 3 bases and the J gene lost 0 bases, with 8 bases spanning the gap. The CDR3 is 15 amino acids. CDR1 is SNHLY, CDR2 FYNNEI, per germline. The CDR3 sequence: CASSEELTTNEKLFF. CDR3 DNA sequence: TGTGCCAGCAGTGAGGAGCTCACAACTAATGAAAAACTGTTTTTT.

This clonotype was observed a few times. The gene calls are TRBV9 and TRBJ2-1, with D hard to call. The CDR3 runs 14 residues. The germline CDR1 and CDR2 sequences are SGDLS and YYNGEE. Trimming left V 0 bases short and J 2 bases short, with 6 bases between. The CDR3 loop reads CASSVEGPYNEQFF. The CDR3 coding sequence is TGTGCCAGCAGCGTAGAAGGGCCCTACAATGAGCAGTTCTTC.

This clonotype was seen only a few times. V gene TRBV14 combines with J gene TRBJ2-7; 9 bases match TRBD2. Germline V lookup: CDR1 SGHDN, CDR2 FVKESK. The CDR3 runs to 15 residues. The junction had 5 bases not matched to a gene; V was cut back by 0 bases and J by 5 bases. The CDR3 reads CASSQEHLAGHEQYF. The CDR3 region has the DNA TGTGCCAGCAGCCAAGAACACCTAGCGGGACACGAGCAGTACTTC.

The chain carries TRBV27 and TRBJ2-2; D possibly corresponds to TRBD1 (6 bases). Trimming pared 2 bases from V and 4 bases from J, leaving 8 bases between. Germline V gives CDR1 MNHEY, CDR2 SMNVEV (reference sequence). This CDR3 is 14 amino acids long. In DNA form, the CDR3 reads TGTGCCAGCAGTTTAACCAGGGGCACCGGGGAGCTGTTTTTT. Residues: CASSLTRGTGELFF.

Points on this clonotype: One end of the junction fails to match germline, which may point to a read error. The J gene is TRBJ2-3, the V gene TRBV10-3; 10 nucleotides match TRBD1. CDR3 length equals 14 residues. CDR1 ENHRY and CDR2 SYGVKD come from the germline V gene. This chain's CDR3 is CAIKRDRGTDTRYF. DNA for the CDR3: TGTGCCATCAAACGGGACAGGGGCACAGATACGCGGTATTTT.

Concerning this clonotype: The junction departs from the called germline gene at one end, perhaps through a read error. This rearrangement joins TRBV12-3 or TRBV12-4 to TRBJ2-3, with 8 bases that match TRBD1. This CDR3 spans 17 amino acids. CDR3: CASSLRTGGKGTDTEYF. DNA for the CDR3: TGTGCCAGCAGTTTAAGAACAGGGGGAAAGGGGACAGATACGGAGTATTTT.

Concerning this clonotype: A junction boundary mismatches the germline segment, possibly from a read error. The rearrangement joins TRBV12-3 or TRBV12-4 to TRBJ2-7; 10 nucleotides agree with TRBD2. The DNA matches TRBJ2-5 better at its end, which makes the J call doubtful. The CDR3 has 14 amino acids. CDR3 sequence reads: CASSIAGGRKTQYF. The CDR3 region has the DNA TGTGCCAGCAGTATAGCGGGAGGTAGGAAGACCCAGTACTTC.

V gene TRBV20-1 combines with J gene TRBJ1-1; D gene ambiguous. The CDR3 sequence is 13 residues long. Trimming took off 2 bases at V and 1 base at J, with 8 bases between the two ends. CDR1 DFQATT and CDR2 SNEGSKA come from the germline V gene (reference sequence). For the CDR3, the DNA is TGCAGTGCTAGACCTGGCCAGAACACTGAAGCTTTCTTT. It specifies CSARPGQNTEAFF.

V and J are TRBV10-3 and TRBJ2-6; no definite D call. There are 15 residues in the CDR3. CDR1 is ENHRY, CDR2 SYGVKD, per germline. The V gene lost 1 base and the J gene lost 0 bases, with 4 bases spanning the gap. The CDR3 loop reads CAISEWGSGANVLTF. The CDR3 nucleotides are TGTGCCATCAGTGAGTGGGGCTCTGGGGCCAACGTCCTGACTTTC.

On this clonotype itself: This is likely an artifact of a read error, given a far larger clone one base away. The rearrangement uses TRBV24-1 and TRBJ2-3; 9 bases are shared with TRBD1. The CDR3 spans 15 residues. Germline lookup yields CDR1 KGHDR and CDR2 SFDVKD. CDR3 loop: CATSDPGQGTGTQYF. In DNA, the CDR3 is TGTGCCACCAGTGATCCGGGACAGGGAACAGGTACGCAGTATTTT.